Here is one T cell receptor (beta chain) with its context. The antigen is not known. This table comes from immunoSEQ multiplex PCR, and its TCRdb copy is limited to in-frame clones, with some not included. This table holds 53,000 or so clones, nearly 80% found once. The sample is drawn from a study of OX40 agonist ivuxolimab in advanced cancers. The overall study: The group had a mean age of about 60 years, ranged from 23 to 79, and was 82.7% male. The study, taken as a whole, reports: In general, CD8+ T cells held more expanded clones than CD4+ did, on average.

The V and J ends lost 2 bases and 1 base, in that order; junction bases with no gene match: 12. Per germline, CDR1 MNHEY and CDR2 SMNVEV (reference sequence). CDR3 length: 18 residues. The V and J genes are TRBV27 and TRBJ2-7; 9 nucleotides match TRBD1. The source of this sequence is an adult with an advanced solid tumor such as melanoma, head and neck, liver or kidney cancer. Sequencing was performed on CD4+ or CD8+ T cells sorted from blood, taken in a trial of the OX40 agonist ivuxolimab. The CDR3 sequence: CASSLTGTGRRNSYEQYF. CDR3 DNA sequence: TGTGCCAGCAGTTTAACCGGGACAGGGCGCAGAAATTCCTACGAGCAGTACTTC.